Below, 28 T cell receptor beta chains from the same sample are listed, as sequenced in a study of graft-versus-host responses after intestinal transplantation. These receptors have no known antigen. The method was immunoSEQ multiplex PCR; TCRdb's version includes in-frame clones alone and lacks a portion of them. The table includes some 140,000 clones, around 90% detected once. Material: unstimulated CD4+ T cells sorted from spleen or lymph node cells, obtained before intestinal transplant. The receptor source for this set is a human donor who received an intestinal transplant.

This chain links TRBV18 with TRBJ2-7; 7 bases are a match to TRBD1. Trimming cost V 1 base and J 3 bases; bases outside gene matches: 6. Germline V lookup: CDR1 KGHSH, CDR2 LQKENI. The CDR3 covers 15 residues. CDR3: CASSPQGATGYEQYF. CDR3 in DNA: TGTGCCAGCTCACCACAGGGGGCGACGGGCTACGAGCAGTACTTC.

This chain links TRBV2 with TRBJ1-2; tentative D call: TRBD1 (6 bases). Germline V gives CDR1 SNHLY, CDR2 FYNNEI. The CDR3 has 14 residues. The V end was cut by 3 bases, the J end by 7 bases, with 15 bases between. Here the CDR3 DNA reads TGTGCCAGCAGTGATGAGGGGGTAGGGAGTGGCTACACCTTC. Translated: CASSDEGVGSGYTF.

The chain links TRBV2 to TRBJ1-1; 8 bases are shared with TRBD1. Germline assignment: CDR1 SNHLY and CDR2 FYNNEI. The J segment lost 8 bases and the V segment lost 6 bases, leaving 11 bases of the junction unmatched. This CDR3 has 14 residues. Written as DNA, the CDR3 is TGTGCCAGCAGGGACACAGGGGGAAAAAAAGAAGCTTTCTTT. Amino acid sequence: CASRDTGGKKEAFF.

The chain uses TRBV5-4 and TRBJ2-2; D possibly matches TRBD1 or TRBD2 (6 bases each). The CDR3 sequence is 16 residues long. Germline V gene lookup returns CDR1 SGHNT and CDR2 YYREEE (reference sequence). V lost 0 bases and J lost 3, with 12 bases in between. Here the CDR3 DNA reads TGTGCCAGCAGCTTGGGGGGGGCATCGGACACCGGGGAGCTGTTTTTT. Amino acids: CASSLGGASDTGELFF.

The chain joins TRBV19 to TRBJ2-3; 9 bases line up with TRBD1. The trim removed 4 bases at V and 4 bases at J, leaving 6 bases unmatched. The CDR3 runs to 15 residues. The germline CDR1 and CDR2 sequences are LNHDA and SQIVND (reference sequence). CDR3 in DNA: TGTGCCAGTAGTAGCCAGGGACAGGGTGCAGATACGCAGTATTTT. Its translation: CASSSQGQGADTQYF.

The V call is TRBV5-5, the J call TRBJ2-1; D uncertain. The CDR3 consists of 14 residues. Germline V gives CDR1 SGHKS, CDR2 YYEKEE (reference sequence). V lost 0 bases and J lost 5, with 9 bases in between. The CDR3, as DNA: TGTGCCAGCAGCTTGGTTGGGTCTAACAATGAGCAGTTCTTC. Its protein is CASSLVGSNNEQFF.

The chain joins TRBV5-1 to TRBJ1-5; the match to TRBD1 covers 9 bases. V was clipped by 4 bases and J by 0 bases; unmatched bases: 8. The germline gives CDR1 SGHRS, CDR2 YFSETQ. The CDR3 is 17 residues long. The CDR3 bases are TGCGCCAGCAGCACCCGGACAGGGGCCTATAGCAATCAGCCCCAGCATTTT. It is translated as CASSTRTGAYSNQPQHF.

This CDR3 reads CASSLRDRGELFF. The CDR3 bases are TGTGCCAGCAGCTTAAGGGACAGAGGGGAGCTGTTTTTT. This chain uses TRBV7-9 with TRBJ2-2, with 7 nucleotides matching TRBD1. The CDR3 spans 13 residues. J gave up 8 bases and V 2 bases, and 2 bases lay outside the gene matches. From germline, CDR1 is SEHNR and CDR2 FQNEAQ (reference sequence).

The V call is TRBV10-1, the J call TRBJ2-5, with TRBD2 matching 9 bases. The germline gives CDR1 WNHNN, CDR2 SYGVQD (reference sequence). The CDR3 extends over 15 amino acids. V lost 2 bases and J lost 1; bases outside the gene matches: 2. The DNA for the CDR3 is TGCGCCAGCAGTGAGGGTAGCGGGGGCCAAGAGACCCAGTACTTC. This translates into CASSEGSGGQETQYF.

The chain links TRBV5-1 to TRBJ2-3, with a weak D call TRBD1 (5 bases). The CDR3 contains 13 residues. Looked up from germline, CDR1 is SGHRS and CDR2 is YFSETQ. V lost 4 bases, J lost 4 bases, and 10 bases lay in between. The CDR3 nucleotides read TGCGCCAGCAGCCCACAGGTGCCAGATACGCAGTATTTT. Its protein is CASSPQVPDTQYF.

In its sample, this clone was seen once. CDR3 DNA: TGTGCCAGCAGTGAGGGACTAGTAGTCGAGCAGTACTTC. This sequence encodes CASSEGLVVEQYF. The chain employs TRBV6-1 and TRBJ2-7, with 8 bases that match TRBD2. CDR1 and CDR2 from the germline V gene are MNHNS and SASEGT. The CDR3 spans 13 residues. Trimming removed 3 bases from V and 6 bases from J; junction bases left unmatched: 4.

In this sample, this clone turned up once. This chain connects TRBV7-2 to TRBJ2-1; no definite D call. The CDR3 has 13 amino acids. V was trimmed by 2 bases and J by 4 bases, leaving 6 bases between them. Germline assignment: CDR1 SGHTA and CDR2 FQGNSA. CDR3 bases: TGTGCCAGCAGCTTATCCTATTACAATGAGCAGTTCTTC. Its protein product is CASSLSYYNEQFF.

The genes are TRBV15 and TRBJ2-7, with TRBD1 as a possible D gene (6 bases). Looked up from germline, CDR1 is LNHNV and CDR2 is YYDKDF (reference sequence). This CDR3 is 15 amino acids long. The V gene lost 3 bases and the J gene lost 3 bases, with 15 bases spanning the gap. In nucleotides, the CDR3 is TGTGCCACCAGCAGGCTTCCGGGACAATTCTACGAGCAGTACTTC. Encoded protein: CATSRLPGQFYEQYF.

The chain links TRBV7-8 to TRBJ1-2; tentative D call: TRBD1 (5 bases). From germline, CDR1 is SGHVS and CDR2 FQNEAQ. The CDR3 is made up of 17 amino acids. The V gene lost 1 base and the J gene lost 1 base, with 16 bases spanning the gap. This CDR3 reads CASSLDSSYQGNYGYTF. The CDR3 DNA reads TGTGCCAGCAGCTTAGATTCTAGCTACCAGGGTAACTATGGCTACACCTTC.

Written as DNA, the CDR3 is TGCGCCACCGCCTGGACTAGCGGGGTTGTTAAGCAGTTCTTC. Protein product: CATAWTSGVVKQFF. The chain has TRBV5-1 and TRBJ2-1; 12 bases match TRBD2. The trim removed 9 bases at V and 11 bases at J, leaving 12 bases unmatched. Germline values: CDR1 SGHRS, CDR2 YFSETQ. The CDR3 loop spans 14 amino acids.

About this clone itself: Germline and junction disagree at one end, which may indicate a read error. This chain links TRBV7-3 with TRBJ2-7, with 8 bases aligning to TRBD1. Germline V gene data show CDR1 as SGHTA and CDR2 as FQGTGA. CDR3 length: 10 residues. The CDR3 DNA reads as TGTGCCAGTCTTCCGGGACAGGTTAGTTTC. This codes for CASLPGQVSF.

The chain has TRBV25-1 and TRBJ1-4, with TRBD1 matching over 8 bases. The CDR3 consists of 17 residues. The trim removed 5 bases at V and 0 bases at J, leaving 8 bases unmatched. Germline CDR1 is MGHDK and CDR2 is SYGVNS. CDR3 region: CASSKGTGLPTNEKLFF. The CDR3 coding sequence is TGTGCCAGCAGTAAAGGGACAGGCCTCCCAACTAATGAAAAACTGTTTTTT. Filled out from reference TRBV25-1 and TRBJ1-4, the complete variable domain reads EADIYQTPRYLVIGTGKKITLECSQTMGHDKMYWYQQDPGMELHLIHYSYGVNSTEKGDLSSESTVSRIRTEHFPLTLESARPSHTSQYLCASSKGTGLPTNEKLFFGSGTQLSVL.

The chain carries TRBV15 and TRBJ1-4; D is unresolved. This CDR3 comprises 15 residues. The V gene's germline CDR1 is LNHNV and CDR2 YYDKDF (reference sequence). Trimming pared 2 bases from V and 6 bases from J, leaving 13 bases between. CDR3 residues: CATSRSGLEYEKLFF. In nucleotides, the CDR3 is TGTGCCACCAGCAGATCCGGGTTGGAGTATGAAAAACTGTTTTTT.

The CDR3 DNA follows: TGTGCCAGTAGTACCCGGACAGGCCTTGAAGCTTTCTTT. Amino acids: CASSTRTGLEAFF. This chain connects TRBV19 to TRBJ1-1; 7 positions match TRBD1. Trimming removed 4 bases from V and 7 bases from J; junction bases left unmatched: 6. CDR3 length equals 13 residues. Germline CDR1 and CDR2: LNHDA and SQIVND (reference sequence).

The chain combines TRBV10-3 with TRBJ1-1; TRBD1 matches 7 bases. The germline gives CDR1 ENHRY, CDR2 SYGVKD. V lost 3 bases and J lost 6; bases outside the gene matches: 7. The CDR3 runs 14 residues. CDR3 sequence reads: CAISEPEGAAEAFF. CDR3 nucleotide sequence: TGTGCCATCAGTGAACCCGAGGGGGCCGCTGAAGCTTTCTTT.

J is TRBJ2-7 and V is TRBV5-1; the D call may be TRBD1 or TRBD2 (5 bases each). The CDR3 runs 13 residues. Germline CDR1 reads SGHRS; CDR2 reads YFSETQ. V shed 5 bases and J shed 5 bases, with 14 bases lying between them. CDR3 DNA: TGCGCCAGCAGGATGGGGGAAAGGAACGAGCAGTACTTC. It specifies CASRMGERNEQYF. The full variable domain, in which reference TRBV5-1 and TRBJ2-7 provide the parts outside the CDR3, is KAGVTQTPRYLIKTRGQQVTLSCSPISGHRSVSWYQQTPGQGLQFLFEYFSETQRNKGNFPGRFSGRQFSNSRSEMNVSTLELGDSALYLCASRMGERNEQYFGPGTRLTVT.

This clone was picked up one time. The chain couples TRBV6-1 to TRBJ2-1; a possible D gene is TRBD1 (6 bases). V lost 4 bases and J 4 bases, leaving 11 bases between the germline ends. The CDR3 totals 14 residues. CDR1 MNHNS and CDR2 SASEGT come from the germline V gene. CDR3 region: CASSAGQLYNEQFF. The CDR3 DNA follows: TGTGCCAGCAGTGCAGGACAGCTATACAATGAGCAGTTCTTC.

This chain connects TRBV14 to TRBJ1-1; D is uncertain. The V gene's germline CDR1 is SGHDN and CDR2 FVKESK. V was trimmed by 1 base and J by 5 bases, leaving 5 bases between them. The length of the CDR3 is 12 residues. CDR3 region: CASSQALTEAFF. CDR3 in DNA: TGTGCCAGCAGCCAAGCTTTGACTGAAGCTTTCTTT.

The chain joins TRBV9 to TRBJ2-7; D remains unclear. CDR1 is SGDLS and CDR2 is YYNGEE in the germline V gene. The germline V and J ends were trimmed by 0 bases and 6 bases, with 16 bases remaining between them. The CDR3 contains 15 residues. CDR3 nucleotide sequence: TGTGCCAGCAGCGTAGGTGAAAGGCCGACGGGCGAGCAGTACTTC. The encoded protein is CASSVGERPTGEQYF.

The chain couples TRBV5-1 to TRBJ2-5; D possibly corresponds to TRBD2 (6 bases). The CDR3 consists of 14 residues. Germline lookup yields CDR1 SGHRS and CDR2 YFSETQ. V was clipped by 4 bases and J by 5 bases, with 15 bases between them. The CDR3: CASSRTGDSETQYF. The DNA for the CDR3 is TGCGCCAGCAGCCGAACGGGAGACTCGGAGACCCAGTACTTC. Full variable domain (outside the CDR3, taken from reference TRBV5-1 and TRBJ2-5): KAGVTQTPRYLIKTRGQQVTLSCSPISGHRSVSWYQQTPGQGLQFLFEYFSETQRNKGNFPGRFSGRQFSNSRSEMNVSTLELGDSALYLCASSRTGDSETQYFGPGTRLLVL.

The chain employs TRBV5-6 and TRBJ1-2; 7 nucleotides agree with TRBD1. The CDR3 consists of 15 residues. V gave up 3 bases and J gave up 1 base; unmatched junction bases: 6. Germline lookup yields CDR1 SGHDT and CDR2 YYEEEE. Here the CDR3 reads CASSWGTAFNYGYTF. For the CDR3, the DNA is TGTGCCAGCAGCTGGGGGACAGCCTTTAACTATGGCTACACCTTC. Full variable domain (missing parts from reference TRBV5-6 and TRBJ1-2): DAGVTQSPTHLIKTRGQQVTLRCSPKSGHDTVSWYQQALGQGPQFIFQYYEEEERQRGNFPDRFSGHQFPNYSSELNVNALLLGDSALYLCASSWGTAFNYGYTFGSGTRLTVV.

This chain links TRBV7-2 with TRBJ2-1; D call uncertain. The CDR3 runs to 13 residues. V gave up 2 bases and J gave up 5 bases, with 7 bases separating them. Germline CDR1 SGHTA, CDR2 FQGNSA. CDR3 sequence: CASSLNWDNEQFF. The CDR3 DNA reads TGTGCCAGCAGCTTAAACTGGGACAATGAGCAGTTCTTC. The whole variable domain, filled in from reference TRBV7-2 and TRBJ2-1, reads GAGVSQSPSNKVTEKGKDVELRCDPISGHTALYWYRQSLGQGLEFLIYFQGNSAPDKSGLPSDRFSAERTGGSVSTLTIQRTQQEDSAVYLCASSLNWDNEQFFGPGTRLTVL.

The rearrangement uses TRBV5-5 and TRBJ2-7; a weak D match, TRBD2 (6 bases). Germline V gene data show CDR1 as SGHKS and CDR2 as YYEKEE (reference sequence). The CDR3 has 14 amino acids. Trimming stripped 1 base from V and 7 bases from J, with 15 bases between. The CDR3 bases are TGTGCCAGCAGCTTGTGGTCTGCCCGGGAGGAGCAGTACTTC. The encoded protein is CASSLWSAREEQYF.